The 23 T cell receptor beta chains given below trace back to one sample, sequenced in a study of regulatory T cells. Notes on the study in general: In CD3G-deficient patients, conventional CD4+ T cells were enriched for hydrophobic CDR3 residues at positions 6 and 7.

Their antigens remain unidentified. The primer mix had 52 TRBV and 13 TRBJ primers. The method was immunoSEQ multiplex PCR; TCRdb's version includes in-frame clones alone and lacks a portion of them. The sample carries 25,000 to 40,000 clones, over 90% recorded once. The sequenced material came from conventional CD4+ T cells sorted from blood. The receptor source for this set is a child aged 2-15 years with CD3G deficiency.

V is TRBV5-1 and J is TRBJ2-7; D is perhaps TRBD2 (6 bases). The ends were cut back, 4 bases at V and 5 bases at J, with 22 bases in the middle. The CDR3 has 16 residues. Germline loops: CDR1 SGHRS, CDR2 YFSETQ. This CDR3 is CASSARPGLGAHEQYF. In DNA form, the CDR3 reads TGCGCCAGCAGCGCGAGGCCGGGACTCGGAGCTCACGAGCAGTACTTC.

The chain joins TRBV28 to TRBJ2-7; TRBD1 agrees at 10 bases. With 3 bases clipped from V and 6 bases from J, the junction kept 8 bases outside the gene matches. The CDR3 has 15 residues. CDR1 MDHEN and CDR2 SYDVKM come from the germline V gene. In DNA form, the CDR3 reads TGTGCCAGCAGTTTGGCCGGGACAGGGGCCGCCGAGCAGTACTTC. It translates to CASSLAGTGAAEQYF.

The chain couples TRBV6-6 to TRBJ2-3, with D possibly TRBD1 on 6 matching bases. Germline CDR1 is MNHNY and CDR2 is SVGAGI (reference sequence). This CDR3 spans 15 amino acids. V lost 9 bases, J lost 0 bases, and 16 bases lay in between. The CDR3 DNA sequence: TGTGCCAGTGCCACAGGGCTAACTAGCACAGATACGCAGTATTTT. This encodes CASATGLTSTDTQYF.

V is TRBV28 and J is TRBJ2-1; 10 nucleotides align to TRBD2. Germline V gene lookup returns CDR1 MDHEN and CDR2 SYDVKM. The CDR3 runs 16 residues. With V trimmed by 4 bases and J by 1 base, 4 bases remained unmatched. The CDR3 bases are TGTGCCAGCAGTTCCGCGACTAGCGGGTCCTACAATGAGCAGTTCTTC. As protein: CASSSATSGSYNEQFF.

This sequence joins TRBV28 and TRBJ2-5, with D maybe TRBD2 (6 bases). From germline, CDR1 is MDHEN and CDR2 SYDVKM. The germline V and J ends were trimmed by 2 bases and 3 bases, with 25 bases remaining between them. This CDR3 spans 19 amino acids. The chain's CDR3 is CASSLRSGTQLGGKETQYF. CDR3 nucleotide sequence: TGTGCCAGCAGTTTAAGATCCGGGACTCAATTGGGGGGAAAAGAGACCCAGTACTTC. Complete variable domain (other parts from reference TRBV28 and TRBJ2-5): DVKVTQSSRYLVKRTGEKVFLECVQDMDHENMFWYRQDPGLGLRLIYFSYDVKMKEKGDIPEGYSVSREKKERFSLILESASTNQTSMYLCASSLRSGTQLGGKETQYFGPGTRLLVL.

This clone was observed a single time. The rearrangement uses TRBV19 and TRBJ2-1; possibly TRBD2 for D (6 bases). The CDR3 loop spans 14 amino acids. Germline CDR1 and CDR2: LNHDA and SQIVND (reference sequence). The V and J ends lost 3 bases and 10 bases respectively, with 16 bases between them. DNA for the CDR3: TGTGCCAGTAGTATCACAGGAGGGCTCATCGAGCAGTTCTTC. It specifies CASSITGGLIEQFF.

The V and J genes are TRBV28 and TRBJ1-4; maybe TRBD1 (6 bases). The V end was cut by 5 bases, the J end by 8 bases, with 15 bases between. This CDR3 has 14 residues. Germline V CDR1 and CDR2: MDHEN, SYDVKM. CDR3 loop: CASSTQGLEEKLFF. The CDR3 bases are TGTGCCAGCAGTACCCAGGGGTTAGAAGAAAAACTGTTTTTT. Full variable domain (missing parts from reference TRBV28 and TRBJ1-4): DVKVTQSSRYLVKRTGEKVFLECVQDMDHENMFWYRQDPGLGLRLIYFSYDVKMKEKGDIPEGYSVSREKKERFSLILESASTNQTSMYLCASSTQGLEEKLFFGSGTQLSVL.

The chain joins TRBV28 to TRBJ2-2, with a weak D call TRBD2 (6 bases). The CDR3 totals 15 residues. Trimming took off 4 bases at V and 2 bases at J, with 11 bases between the two ends. The germline V gene has CDR1 MDHEN and CDR2 SYDVKM. CDR3 sequence: CASSSGSLNTGELFF. The CDR3 DNA sequence: TGTGCCAGCAGTTCCGGGAGCCTAAACACCGGGGAGCTGTTTTTT.

V gene TRBV6-1 combines with J gene TRBJ2-7; D assignment may be TRBD1 or TRBD2 (5 bases each). Germline CDR1 MNHNS, CDR2 SASEGT. The CDR3 contains 15 residues. Trimming pared 7 bases from V and 5 bases from J, leaving 21 bases between. The CDR3, as DNA: TGTGCCAGCACGGTCATGGTGGGGGAGTTCAACGAGCAGTACTTC. Encoded protein: CASTVMVGEFNEQYF.

The V gene is TRBV28, the J gene TRBJ2-1; TRBD2 agrees at 8 bases. Unmatched junction bases numbered 1, after V lost 7 bases and J lost 2 bases. Germline V gene sequence: CDR1 MDHEN, CDR2 SYDVKM. The CDR3 is made up of 13 amino acids. The CDR3 coding sequence is TGTGCCAGCACGGGAGGGCCCTACAATGAGCAGTTCTTC. It specifies CASTGGPYNEQFF.

The J gene is TRBJ2-1, the V gene TRBV28; TRBD2 is a possible D gene (5 bases). The germline V and J ends were trimmed by 2 bases and 9 bases, with 23 bases remaining between them. The CDR3 totals 17 residues. The germline CDR1 and CDR2 sequences are MDHEN and SYDVKM. CDR3 bases: TGTGCCAGCAGTTTAAACGGGATGGGATACGGAGTCGGTGAGCAGTTCTTC. Protein: CASSLNGMGYGVGEQFF.

V and J are TRBV11-2 and TRBJ2-5; TRBD1 matches 11 bases. V shed 4 bases and J 5 bases; nucleotides not matched to a gene: 12. Germline V gives CDR1 SGHAT, CDR2 FQNNGV. The CDR3 spans 17 residues. DNA of the CDR3: TGTGCCAGCAGCTGGACTACCGGGACAGGGGGTACGGAGACCCAGTACTTC. Amino acids: CASSWTTGTGGTETQYF.

The chain links TRBV5-1 to TRBJ2-1, with a tentative D call TRBD2 (6 bases). V was trimmed by 4 bases and J by 4 bases, leaving 21 bases between them. Germline V gene data show CDR1 as SGHRS and CDR2 as YFSETQ. The CDR3 consists of 17 residues. The CDR3 is CASSLGSGPLAYNEQFF. In DNA form, the CDR3 reads TGCGCCAGCAGCCTGGGATCTGGACCACTAGCTTACAATGAGCAGTTCTTC.

This chain connects TRBV28 to TRBJ1-5, with 9 positions matching TRBD1. Germline CDR1 is MDHEN and CDR2 is SYDVKM. The CDR3 length is 15 residues. V lost 8 bases and J lost 1; bases outside the gene matches: 6. In DNA, the CDR3 is TGTGCCAGCCGACAGGGGGGTGGGAGCAATCAGCCCCAGCATTTT. Translated, it gives CASRQGGGSNQPQHF.

The gene calls are TRBV19 and TRBJ2-5; D is possibly TRBD1 or TRBD2 (6 bases each). The CDR3 spans 14 residues. V was cut by 6 bases and J by 5 bases, with 16 bases left in between. Germline-derived CDR1 and CDR2 are LNHDA and SQIVND (reference sequence). This CDR3 is CASRTNRGRETQYF. In DNA form, the CDR3 reads TGTGCCAGTAGGACCAATAGGGGGAGGGAGACCCAGTACTTC.

This chain joins TRBV28 and TRBJ2-7; 9 bases map to TRBD2. V trimming: 6 bases; J trimming: 1 base; junction bases outside the gene matches: 4. CDR1 and CDR2 from the germline V gene are MDHEN and SYDVKM. This CDR3 has 14 amino acids. CDR3 protein: CASSWLAGSYEQYF. CDR3 nucleotides: TGTGCCAGCAGCTGGCTAGCGGGGTCCTACGAGCAGTACTTC.

In DNA form, the CDR3 reads TGTGCCAGCAGTGTTTTAGCGGGAGAAGGGGAGTACTTC. It codes for CASSVLAGEGEYF. This sequence joins TRBV6-1 and TRBJ2-7, with 9 bases matching TRBD2. With 4 bases clipped from V and 11 bases from J, the junction kept 9 bases outside the gene matches. CDR3 length equals 13 residues. Germline V gene lookup returns CDR1 MNHNS and CDR2 SASEGT.

V and J are TRBV21-1 and TRBJ2-4. TRBV21-1 is a pseudogene locus. CDR3 length: 17 residues. CDR3 coding DNA: TGTGCCAGCAGCAAAGTTTTCCAGCCTGTAGCCAAAAACATTCAGTACTTC. Residues: CASSKVFQPVAKNIQYF.

The rearrangement joins TRBV28 to TRBJ2-1; the match to TRBD2 covers 9 bases. The junction had 8 bases not matched to a gene; V was cut back by 5 bases and J by 6 bases. The CDR3 covers 15 residues. Germline CDR1 is MDHEN and CDR2 is SYDVKM. The chain's CDR3 is CASSTSSGVLNEQFF. CDR3 DNA: TGTGCCAGCAGTACTTCTAGCGGGGTGCTCAATGAGCAGTTCTTC.

The J gene is TRBJ1-1, the V gene TRBV10-2; 8 bases are shared with TRBD1. V lost 3 bases to trimming and J lost 2 bases; unmatched junction nucleotides: 2. The CDR3 consists of 14 residues. Germline values: CDR1 WSHSY, CDR2 SAAADI. The CDR3 spells CASSDPGGNTEAFF. The DNA of the CDR3 is TGCGCCAGCAGTGACCCAGGGGGCAACACTGAAGCTTTCTTT.

CDR3 coding DNA: TGTGCCAGCAGCCCGGAGCCTGGGGCCAACGTCCTGACTTTC. It translates to CASSPEPGANVLTF. The chain uses TRBV9 and TRBJ2-6; D is ambiguous. CDR1 and CDR2 (germline): SGDLS, YYNGEE. CDR3 length equals 14 residues. Trimming shortened V by 4 bases and J by 2 bases, and 7 bases separated the two germline ends.

The chain carries TRBV13 and TRBJ2-1; 10 bases agree with TRBD2. Germline trimming cut 2 bases from V and 1 base from J; bases unmatched to any gene: 2. In germline, CDR1 is PRHDT, CDR2 FYEKMQ (reference sequence). The CDR3 is made up of 16 amino acids. In DNA, the CDR3 is TGTGCCAGCAGCTTAAGGGGACTAGCGTCCTACAATGAGCAGTTCTTC. Encoded protein: CASSLRGLASYNEQFF.

This chain joins TRBV5-1 and TRBJ2-1; D gene ambiguous. Trimming left V 4 bases short and J 5 bases short, with 16 bases between. CDR1 is SGHRS and CDR2 is YFSETQ in the germline V gene. CDR3 length: 15 amino acids. The CDR3 spells CASSPGPSRDNEQFF. The CDR3 nucleotides are TGCGCCAGCAGCCCCGGGCCCTCCCGGGACAATGAGCAGTTCTTC.